Below are 24 T cell receptor beta chains sequenced from a single sample in a study of early T cells in non-severe SARS-CoV-2 infection. TCRdb called the 5' RACE reads again in MiXCR, with one record for every CDR3 protein. The table records over 25,000 distinct CDR3 sequences, 5% to 5.5% of them present only once. Sample: whole blood. The source is an adult who was a healthcare worker with PCR-confirmed SARS-CoV-2 infection or an uninfected control (not recorded which).

Many counts were recorded for this clonotype. The chain recombines TRBV20-1 with TRBJ1-1; D gene uncertain. Trimming left V 6 bases short and J 7 bases short, with 15 bases between. From germline, CDR1 is DFQATT and CDR2 SNEGSKA (reference sequence). CDR3 length: 12 amino acids. The CDR3 protein is CSATDSYDEAFF. CDR3 in DNA: TGCAGTGCAACGGACTCCTATGATGAAGCTTTCTTT.

The chain carries TRBV20-1 and TRBJ1-5; TRBD1 matches at 10 bases. Germline trimming cut 6 bases from V and 0 bases from J; bases unmatched to any gene: 11. This CDR3 spans 17 amino acids. Germline-derived CDR1 and CDR2 are DFQATT and SNEGSKA (reference sequence). This CDR3 is CSAEDGTGAISNQPQHF. Here the CDR3 DNA reads TGCAGTGCCGAGGACGGGACAGGGGCGATTAGCAATCAGCCCCAGCATTTT.

The chain has TRBV9 and TRBJ2-1, with TRBD2 identical over 8 bases. In germline, CDR1 is SGDLS, CDR2 YYNGEE. CDR3 length: 15 residues. V gave up 3 bases and J gave up 7 bases; unmatched junction bases: 9. CDR3 nucleotides: TGTGCCAGCAGCGCTACTAGCGGAGCTACTAATGAGCAGTTCTTC. It specifies CASSATSGATNEQFF.

V usage is TRBV20-1 and J usage is TRBJ1-2; D not certain. This CDR3 has 12 amino acids. The V end was cut by 1 base, the J end by 0 bases, with 3 bases between. CDR1 is DFQATT and CDR2 is SNEGSKA in the germline V gene (reference sequence). Written as DNA, the CDR3 is TGCAGTGCTAGAGGGTCTAACTATGGCTACACCTTC. It encodes CSARGSNYGYTF.

This clonotype was recorded many times. This chain joins TRBV10-3 and TRBJ2-2; D is unresolved. V was pared by 7 bases and J by 5 bases, with 5 bases between. This CDR3 spans 11 amino acids. Germline V gene data show CDR1 as ENHRY and CDR2 as SYGVKD. This chain's CDR3 is CAIMTTGELFF. For the CDR3, the DNA is TGTGCCATCATGACGACCGGGGAGCTGTTTTTT.

The rearrangement links TRBV18 to TRBJ1-4; TRBD1 matches at 9 bases. The CDR3 has 15 residues. CDR1 is KGHSH, CDR2 LQKENI, per germline. V lost 3 bases to trimming and J lost 7 bases; unmatched junction nucleotides: 6. The CDR3: CASSPNRGRGEKLFF. The CDR3 DNA is TGTGCCAGCTCACCGAACAGGGGGCGAGGTGAAAAACTGTTTTTT.

This clonotype was counted many times. The V and J genes are TRBV7-2 and TRBJ2-7; 9 bases match TRBD2. Germline lookup yields CDR1 SGHTA and CDR2 FQGNSA. With V trimmed by 5 bases and J by 7 bases, 15 bases remained unmatched. This CDR3 contains 16 residues. CDR3 nucleotides: TGTGCCAGCAGCCCCAACCTAGCGGGGAGCCCCGGGGAGCAGTACTTC. As protein: CASSPNLAGSPGEQYF.

This clonotype was detected many times. The chain combines TRBV5-4 with TRBJ2-3; perhaps D is TRBD1 or TRBD2 (5 bases each). Germline loops: CDR1 SGHNT, CDR2 YYREEE (reference sequence). V lost 5 bases and J 3 bases, leaving 19 bases between the germline ends. The CDR3 consists of 16 residues. The CDR3 nucleotides are TGTGCCAGCAGGTACCGGGACGCCGGTGGAACAGATACGCAGTATTTT. Encoded protein: CASRYRDAGGTDTQYF.

The chain links TRBV29-1 to TRBJ2-1; the D is unclear. Looked up from germline, CDR1 is SQVTM and CDR2 is ANQGSEA. V was cut by 0 bases and J by 9 bases, with 12 bases left in between. The CDR3 has 13 amino acids. In DNA, the CDR3 is TGCAGCGTTGAAGATTCAACTGAGGTTGAGCAGTTCTTC. Its protein is CSVEDSTEVEQFF.

There are many counts of this clonotype. The chain employs TRBV18 and TRBJ2-1; TRBD1 agrees at 9 bases. Germline trimming cut 0 bases from V and 4 bases from J; bases unmatched to any gene: 1. The CDR3 sequence is 15 residues long. Germline-derived CDR1 and CDR2 are KGHSH and LQKENI. Here the CDR3 reads CASSPPTGGYNEQFF. CDR3 bases: TGTGCCAGCTCACCACCGACAGGGGGTTACAATGAGCAGTTCTTC.

Remarks on this clonotype: Compared with germline, one end of the junction differs, possibly owing to a read error. V usage is TRBV5-1 and J usage is TRBJ2-2; a weak D match, TRBD1 (5 bases). From germline, CDR1 is SGHRS and CDR2 YFSETQ. The CDR3 runs 11 residues. CDR3 bases: TGCGCCAGCGGGGCTGACGGGCAGCTGTTTTTT. Translated: CASGADGQLFF.

This clonotype turned up a few times. V and J are TRBV4-2 and TRBJ2-7, with D uncertain. The CDR3 spans 14 residues. Germline values: CDR1 LGHNA, CDR2 YNFKEQ. V shed 4 bases and J shed 2 bases, with 12 bases lying between them. The CDR3: CASSPWTDTYEQYF. CDR3 coding DNA: TGTGCCAGCAGCCCCTGGACGGATACCTACGAGCAGTACTTC.

This clonotype has a count of ten or more. The J gene is TRBJ2-4, the V gene TRBV20-1; either TRBD1 or TRBD2 may fit D (5 bases each). Deletions cut 6 bases from V and 1 base from J, with 19 bases between. The CDR3 has 16 residues. Germline V CDR1 and CDR2: DFQATT, SNEGSKA (reference sequence). The CDR3 protein is CSARRDLTNAKNIQYF. As DNA, the CDR3 is TGCAGTGCCAGAAGGGACCTTACAAATGCCAAAAACATTCAGTACTTC.

This clonotype has a count of ten or more. V gene TRBV20-1 combines with J gene TRBJ2-7; unclear D gene. This CDR3 is built from 15 residues. V lost 0 bases and J 2 bases, leaving 14 bases between the germline ends. Looked up from germline, CDR1 is DFQATT and CDR2 is SNEGSKA (reference sequence). In nucleotides, the CDR3 is TGCAGTGCTAGAGATCCCCGAAGAGGAGCCTACGAGCAGTACTTC. This encodes CSARDPRRGAYEQYF.

In this sample, this clonotype turned up many times. The chain is built from TRBV7-2 and TRBJ2-3; 7 nucleotides agree with TRBD2. Germline V gene sequence: CDR1 SGHTA, CDR2 FQGNSA. The V and J ends lost 4 bases and 5 bases, in that order; junction bases with no gene match: 6. The CDR3 has 14 residues. The CDR3 loop is CASSSTGGGDTQYF. As DNA, the CDR3 is TGTGCCAGCAGCTCAACGGGGGGAGGAGATACGCAGTATTTT.

This clonotype came up many times. The chain couples TRBV18 to TRBJ1-1, with no clear D. This CDR3 has 14 amino acids. V shed 6 bases and J shed 8 bases, with 19 bases lying between them. Germline V gene lookup returns CDR1 KGHSH and CDR2 LQKENI. CDR3 protein: CASSQTLPLQEAFF. As DNA, the CDR3 is TGTGCCAGCTCTCAAACTTTGCCTCTTCAAGAAGCTTTCTTT. The whole variable domain, remainder taken from reference TRBV18 and TRBJ1-1, is NAGVMQNPRHLVRRRGQEARLRCSPMKGHSHVYWYRQLPEEGLKFMVYLQKENIIDESGMPKERFSAEFPKEGPSILRIQQVVRGDSAAYFCASSQTLPLQEAFFGQGTRLTVV.

This clonotype was seen many times. V is TRBV28 and J is TRBJ2-7; unclear D gene. CDR1 is MDHEN, CDR2 SYDVKM, per germline. The CDR3 runs 16 residues. The germline V and J ends were trimmed by 2 bases and 0 bases, with 14 bases remaining between them. CDR3 sequence reads: CASSLKQPPSSYEQYF. CDR3 sequence (DNA): TGTGCCAGCAGTTTAAAACAGCCCCCGAGCTCCTACGAGCAGTACTTC.

This clonotype has ten or more counts. V and J are TRBV5-1 and TRBJ2-1; 10 bases align to TRBD2. CDR1 is SGHRS, CDR2 YFSETQ, per germline. V trimming: 4 bases; J trimming: 3 bases; junction bases outside the gene matches: 7. The CDR3 runs 16 residues. DNA of the CDR3: TGCGCCAGCAGCCCGGGACTAGCGCAATTCTACAATGAGCAGTTCTTC. Its protein is CASSPGLAQFYNEQFF.

This clonotype was counted a few times. The V gene is TRBV13, the J gene TRBJ2-5; D may correspond to TRBD1 or TRBD2 (6 bases each). V was clipped by 5 bases and J by 2 bases, with 18 bases between them. Looked up from germline, CDR1 is PRHDT and CDR2 is FYEKMQ (reference sequence). CDR3 length: 16 residues. CDR3 coding DNA: TGTGCCAGCAGCCCCTCGAGGGGGGCGAATCAAGAGACCCAGTACTTC. This translates into CASSPSRGANQETQYF.

The chain joins TRBV29-1 to TRBJ2-3; TRBD2 aligns across 9 bases. The germline V gene has CDR1 SQVTM and CDR2 ANQGSEA. The CDR3 contains 13 residues. The ends lost 7 bases at V and 2 bases at J; junction bases unmatched: 4. The CDR3 DNA follows: TGCAGCGCGCCGGGACTAGCCACAGATACGCAGTATTTT. Translated: CSAPGLATDTQYF.

This sequence joins TRBV20-1 and TRBJ1-2; D is ambiguous. This CDR3 comprises 10 residues. CDR1 is DFQATT, CDR2 SNEGSKA, per germline (reference sequence). Trimming took off 3 bases at V and 8 bases at J, with 7 bases between the two ends. CDR3 DNA: TGCAGTGCTAGGACGAGAGGCTACACCTTC. It specifies CSARTRGYTF.

This clonotype showed up many times. This chain connects TRBV10-3 to TRBJ2-1, with no clear D. V was trimmed by 0 bases and J by 6 bases, leaving 9 bases between them. The CDR3 totals 14 residues. Germline CDR1 reads ENHRY; CDR2 reads SYGVKD. The chain's CDR3 is CAISESLSGNEQFF. The CDR3 nucleotides read TGTGCCATCAGTGAGTCGCTTTCTGGCAATGAGCAGTTCTTC.

There are many counts of this clonotype. The rearrangement uses TRBV7-9 and TRBJ1-4, with TRBD1 matching over 9 bases. V lost 5 bases and J lost 8; bases outside the gene matches: 9. From germline, CDR1 is SEHNR and CDR2 FQNEAQ (reference sequence). The CDR3 spans 15 residues. CDR3 loop: CASSIWDREKEKLFF. In nucleotides, the CDR3 is TGTGCCAGCAGCATATGGGACAGGGAGAAGGAAAAACTGTTTTTT. Supplemented by reference TRBV7-9 and TRBJ1-4, the full variable domain reads DTGVSQNPRHKITKRGQNVTFRCDPISEHNRLYWYRQTLGQGPEFLTYFQNEAQLEKSRLLSDRFSAERPKGSFSTLEIQRTEQGDSAMYLCASSIWDREKEKLFFGSGTQLSVL.

This clonotype is labeled medium-sized. This sequence joins TRBV18 and TRBJ1-1, with a tentative D call TRBD1 (6 bases). The V gene lost 0 bases and the J gene lost 5 bases, with 13 bases spanning the gap. The CDR3 loop spans 15 amino acids. Germline CDR1 KGHSH, CDR2 LQKENI. DNA for the CDR3: TGTGCCAGCTCACCACCCGGGGGGGCACGGACTGAAGCTTTCTTT. This codes for CASSPPGGARTEAFF.